Detailed here is one T cell receptor (beta chain). Its target is unknown. A junction boundary mismatches the germline segment, possibly from a read error. This specimen belongs to a study of blood T cells in healthy people across ages. Germline CDR1 MGHDK, CDR2 SYGVNS. The CDR3 spans 15 residues. Findings and limits, study-wide: Long-lived donors exceeded aged donors in naive CD4+ cells and diversity.

The study recruited healthy Caucasian donors from Russia who were aged roughly 6 to 95. The second PCR ran roughly 6 to 11 cycles with a sample-barcoded 5' primer and J-beta primers. Every sample produced at least 2.5 million CDR3-containing paired-end reads. TCRdb independently ran MiXCR on the 5' RACE reads; one entry per CDR3 protein. The table has roughly 800,000 distinct CDR3 sequences, roughly 50% seen once. Sequenced sample: blood. The genes are TRBV25-1 and TRBJ2-6; D may be TRBD1 (6 bases). The TCR originated in an older man in good health. Here the CDR3 DNA reads TGTGCCGGCAGTGAACAGGGAAGCTGGGCCAACGTCCTGACTTTC. This gives the protein CAGSEQGSWANVLTF.